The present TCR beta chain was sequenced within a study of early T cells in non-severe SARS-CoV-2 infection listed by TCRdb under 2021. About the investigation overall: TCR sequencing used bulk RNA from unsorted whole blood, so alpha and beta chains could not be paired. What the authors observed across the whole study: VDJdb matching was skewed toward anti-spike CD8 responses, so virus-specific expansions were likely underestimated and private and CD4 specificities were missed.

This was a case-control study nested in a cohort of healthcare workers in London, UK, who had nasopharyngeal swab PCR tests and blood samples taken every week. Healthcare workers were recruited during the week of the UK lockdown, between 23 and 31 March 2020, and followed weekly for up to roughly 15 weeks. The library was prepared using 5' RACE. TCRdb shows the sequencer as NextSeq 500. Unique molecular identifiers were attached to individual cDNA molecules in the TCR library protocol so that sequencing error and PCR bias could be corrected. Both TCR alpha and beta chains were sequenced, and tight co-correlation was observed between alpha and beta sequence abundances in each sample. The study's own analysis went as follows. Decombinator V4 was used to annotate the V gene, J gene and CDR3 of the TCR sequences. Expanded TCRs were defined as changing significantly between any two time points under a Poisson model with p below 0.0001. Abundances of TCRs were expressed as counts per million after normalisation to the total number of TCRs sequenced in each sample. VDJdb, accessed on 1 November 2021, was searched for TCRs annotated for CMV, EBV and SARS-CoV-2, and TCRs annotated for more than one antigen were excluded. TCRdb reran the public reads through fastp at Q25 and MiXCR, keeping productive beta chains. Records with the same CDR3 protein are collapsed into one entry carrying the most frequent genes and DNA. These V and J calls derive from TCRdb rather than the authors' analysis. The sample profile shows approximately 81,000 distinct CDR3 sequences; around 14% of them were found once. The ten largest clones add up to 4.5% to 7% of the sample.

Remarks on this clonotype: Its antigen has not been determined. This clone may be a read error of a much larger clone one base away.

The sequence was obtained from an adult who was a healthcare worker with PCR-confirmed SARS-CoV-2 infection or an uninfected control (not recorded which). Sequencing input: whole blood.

The CDR3 corresponds to CASSPGFRHETQYF. Here is the DNA: TGTGCCAGCTCACCTGGGTTCAGGCATGAGACCCAGTACTTC. The chain was built from TRBV18 and TRBJ2-5; no D gene is confidently identified. CDR1 KGHSH and CDR2 LQKENI are derived from the germline V gene. Trimming takes 3 bases from V and 5 bases from J, and the germline ends sit 13 bases apart. Taken from cysteine to phenylalanine, the CDR3 has 14 residues. Only the CDR3 DNA is retained, 42 bases long and in frame from the first base.